This is a list of T cell receptor beta chains from one sample in a study of blood T cell repertoires in COVID-19. Measured with immunoSEQ multiplex PCR; TCRdb has only the in-frame clones, and not every one. The sample lists some 150,000 clones; around 79% were seen once. Sequenced input: peripheral blood. All receptors derive from an elderly man with acute or convalescent COVID-19. Each CDR3 is given with its conserved first and last residue. The order of the fields is J gene, D gene, clone size, V gene, CDR3 protein, CDR3 DNA. A D gene is named only where the DNA matches it firmly. Only part of the rows carry a size: once, few, many, or a class if the clone is expanded.

j_gene: TRBJ1-2; d_gene: -; abundance: -; v_gene: TRBV2; CDR3aa: CASSILANAGYTF; CDR3nt: TGTGCCAGCTCAATCCTAGCTAATGCGGGCTACACCTTC
j_gene: TRBJ1-2; d_gene: TRBD1; abundance: -; v_gene: TRBV2; CDR3aa: CASSEAQGAKYGYTF; CDR3nt: TGTGCCAGCAGTGAAGCGCAGGGGGCGAAGTATGGCTACACCTTC
j_gene: TRBJ1-1; d_gene: TRBD1; abundance: -; v_gene: TRBV5-1; CDR3aa: CASSLGDSLNTEAFF; CDR3nt: TGCGCCAGCAGCTTGGGGGACAGCCTGAACACTGAAGCTTTCTTT
j_gene: TRBJ2-1; d_gene: TRBD2; abundance: once; v_gene: TRBV2; CDR3aa: CASSDTSGGRSIF; CDR3nt: TGTGCCAGCAGTGATACTAGCGGGGGGAGATCGATCTTC
j_gene: TRBJ1-5; d_gene: -; abundance: once; v_gene: TRBV12-3/TRBV12-4; CDR3aa: CASSPGNQPQHF; CDR3nt: TGTGCCAGCAGTCCCGGCAATCAGCCCCAGCATTTT
j_gene: TRBJ1-1; d_gene: -; abundance: few; v_gene: TRBV19; CDR3aa: CASSIFGRDRMNTEAFF; CDR3nt: TGTGCCAGTAGTATCTTTGGGAGAGACAGGATGAACACTGAAGCTTTCTTT
j_gene: TRBJ1-3; d_gene: -; abundance: -; v_gene: TRBV7-8; CDR3aa: CASTPAGLSGNTIYF; CDR3nt: TGTGCCAGCACCCCGGCGGGGCTCTCTGGAAACACCATATATTTT
j_gene: TRBJ1-1; d_gene: -; abundance: -; v_gene: TRBV21-1; CDR3aa: CASSKACDSPNTEAFF; CDR3nt: TGTGCCAGCAGCAAAGCTTGTGACAGCCCGAACACTGAAGCTTTCTTT
j_gene: TRBJ1-1; d_gene: -; abundance: -; v_gene: TRBV15; CDR3aa: CASTAPGLNTEAFF; CDR3nt: TGTGCCTCCACGGCCCCAGGGTTGAACACTGAAGCTTTCTTT
j_gene: TRBJ1-3; d_gene: -; abundance: -; v_gene: TRBV9; CDR3aa: CASSVVGAAGNTIYF; CDR3nt: TGTGCCAGCAGCGTAGTAGGGGCTGCTGGAAACACCATATATTTT
j_gene: TRBJ2-3; d_gene: -; abundance: -; v_gene: TRBV5-1; CDR3aa: CASREQGTRMDTQYF; CDR3nt: TGCGCCAGCAGGGAACAGGGGACTAGGATGGATACGCAGTATTTT
j_gene: TRBJ2-5; d_gene: -; abundance: -; v_gene: TRBV24-1; CDR3aa: CATSAEGQGRGETQYF; CDR3nt: TGTGCCACCAGTGCAGAAGGGCAGGGAAGAGGAGAGACCCAGTACTTC
j_gene: TRBJ2-1; d_gene: TRBD2; abundance: many; v_gene: TRBV29-1; CDR3aa: CSVDKAGGSYNEQFF; CDR3nt: TGCAGCGTTGATAAGGCGGGGGGTTCCTACAATGAGCAGTTCTTC
j_gene: TRBJ2-7; d_gene: -; abundance: many; v_gene: TRBV11-2; CDR3aa: CASSPLGGNHYYEQYF; CDR3nt: TGTGCCAGCAGCCCCCTTGGAGGGAACCACTACTACGAGCAGTACTTC
j_gene: TRBJ1-1; d_gene: -; abundance: -; v_gene: TRBV14; CDR3aa: CASSQEFGLRNTEAFF; CDR3nt: TGTGCCAGCAGCCAAGAGTTTGGGCTGAGGAACACTGAAGCTTTCTTT
j_gene: TRBJ2-1; d_gene: TRBD2; abundance: -; v_gene: TRBV7-8; CDR3aa: CASSPRVAGAYNEQFF; CDR3nt: TGTGCCAGCAGCCCGCGTGTAGCGGGGGCTTACAATGAGCAGTTCTTC